The 15 T cell receptor beta chains presented below share a single source sample, sequenced in a study of tumor and adjacent non-tumor tissue in lung cancer. No cell sorting was done before RNA was extracted from the tissue. Distant lung tissue was collected more than 3 cm away from the tumor edge. Three rounds of nested PCR, following a modified ARM-PCR protocol, produced the TCRbeta library. TCRdb called the multiplex PCR reads again in MiXCR, with one record for every CDR3 protein. Of about 98,000 distinct CDR3 sequences listed, about 80% are singletons. Sequencing was carried out using distant non-tumor lung tissue. The source of these receptors is a man aged 60 to 69 with small cell lung cancer.

This clonotype was recorded many times. Here the CDR3 reads CASGQGTNQPQHF. In DNA form, the CDR3 reads TGCGCCAGCGGACAGGGGACCAATCAGCCCCAGCATTTT. The J gene is TRBJ1-5, the V gene TRBV10-2; 9 nucleotides match TRBD1. V dropped 8 bases and J dropped 3; count of bases not matched to a gene: 2. The germline gives CDR1 WSHSY, CDR2 SAAADI. This CDR3 has 13 amino acids.

Comments on this clonotype: Compared with germline, one end of the junction differs, possibly owing to a read error. The chain employs TRBV11-2 and TRBJ2-1, with TRBD1 as a possible D gene (5 bases). In germline, CDR1 is SGHAT, CDR2 FQNNGV. There are 14 residues in the CDR3. The CDR3 DNA sequence: TGTGCCAGCCTGACGCGGCAGGGTGGCAATGACCAGTTCTTC. Protein sequence: CASLTRQGGNDQFF. Supplemented by reference TRBV11-2 and TRBJ2-1, the full variable domain reads EAGVAQSPRYKIIEKRQSVAFWCNPISGHATLYWYQQILGQGPKLLIQFQNNGVVDDSQLPKDRFSAERLKGVDSTLKIQPAKLEDSAVYLCASLTRQGGNDQFFGPGTRLTVL.

This clonotype showed up just once. The junction and the germline gene differ at one end; a read error may be behind it. The rearrangement links TRBV6-1 to TRBJ2-2; D possibly matches TRBD1 or TRBD2 (5 bases each). The CDR3 loop spans 14 amino acids. Looked up from germline, CDR1 is MNHNS and CDR2 is SASEGT. The DNA for the CDR3 is TGTGTCAGCATCAGGGACCTGCCCACCGGGGAGCTGTTTTTT. It encodes CVSIRDLPTGELFF.

Note on this clonotype: An end of the junction does not agree with germline; a read error may underlie this. The rearrangement links TRBV30 to TRBJ2-6, with a tentative D call TRBD1 (5 bases). In germline, CDR1 is GTSNPN, CDR2 SVGIG (reference sequence). The CDR3 has 16 amino acids. This CDR3 reads CACSATTVAGASVLTF. DNA of the CDR3: TGTGCCTGTAGTGCCACCACAGTGGCTGGGGCCAGCGTCCTGACTTTC. The variable domain in full, with the rest retrieved from reference TRBV30 and TRBJ2-6, is SQTIHQWPATLVQPVGSPLSLECTVEGTSNPNLYWYRQAAGRGLQLLFYSVGIGQISSEVPQNLSASRPQDRQFILSSKKLLLSDSGFYLCACSATTVAGASVLTFGAGSRLTVL.

A note on this clonotype: At one boundary the junction diverges from the germline segment, which might be a read error. This CDR3 is CSVGAGGGTETFF. The DNA of the CDR3 is TGCAGCGTTGGAGCTGGGGGGGGGACTGAAACTTTCTTT. This chain joins TRBV29-1 and TRBJ1-1, with D possibly being TRBD1 (5 bases). Germline-derived CDR1 and CDR2 are SQVTM and ANQGSEA. This CDR3 has 13 residues.

Note on this clonotype: A much larger clone lies a single base off, so this may be a read error. V is TRBV20-1 and J is TRBJ2-2; the match to TRBD1 covers 12 bases. The CDR3 consists of 15 residues. Germline V lookup: CDR1 DFQATT, CDR2 SNEGSKA (reference sequence). The CDR3 DNA reads as TGCATTGCCCTTTCGGGACAGGGGGCTAGCGGGGAGCTGTTTTTT. It yields the protein CIALSGQGASGELFF.

About this clonotype: No conserved phenylalanine or tryptophan ends this CDR3, so it is likely a read error. The chain joins TRBV4-1 to TRBJ2-1; 12 nucleotides line up with TRBD2. Germline CDR1 is MGHRA and CDR2 is YSYEKL. The CDR3 is made up of 19 amino acids. Trimming cost V 4 bases and J 0 bases; bases outside gene matches: 10. CDR3 DNA sequence: TGCGCCAGCAGCCCGGAACTAGCGGGAGGCCCGAGCTCCTACAATGAGCAGTTCATC. Translated: CASSPELAGGPSSYNEQFI.

About this clonotype: One end of the junction is discordant with germline, which a read error may explain. CDR3 DNA sequence: TGCAGTGTTAGAGATGACGGACTGAGGGATGAGCAGTTCTTC. It specifies CSVRDDGLRDEQFF. This chain links TRBV20-1 with TRBJ2-1; D might be TRBD2 (5 bases). The V gene's germline CDR1 is DFQATT and CDR2 SNEGSKA (reference sequence). There are 14 residues in the CDR3.

This clonotype was found a few times. A much more abundant neighbour one base away suggests this may be a read error. The gene calls are TRBV7-8 and TRBJ2-7; no firm D call. The V gene lost 7 bases and the J gene lost 0 bases, with 16 bases spanning the gap. The CDR3 loop spans 15 amino acids. Germline V gene lookup returns CDR1 SGHVS and CDR2 FQNEAQ. Here the CDR3 reads CASILWTESSYEQYF. The CDR3 DNA reads as TGTGCCAGCATCTTGTGGACGGAGAGCTCCTACGAGCAGTACTTC.

Concerning this clonotype: Mismatch with germline at one junction end may stem from a read error. V gene TRBV6-5 combines with J gene TRBJ2-1, with 8 positions matching TRBD2. Germline V gene sequence: CDR1 MNHEY, CDR2 SVGAGI. The CDR3 length is 17 residues. CDR3 amino acids: CASSYSIRELADNGQFF. The DNA of the CDR3 is TGTGCCAGCAGTTACTCGATCAGGGAACTAGCGGACAATGGGCAGTTCTTC.

This clonotype was seen just once. Because the CDR3 is missing its conserved closing phenylalanine or tryptophan, this is likely a read error. This chain links TRBV4-2 with TRBJ2-2; a weak D match, TRBD1 (5 bases). Germline V gives CDR1 LGHNA, CDR2 YNFKEQ. CDR3 length: 16 residues. V was clipped by 0 bases and J by 0 bases, with 8 bases between them. CDR3 in amino acids: CASSQEVRANTGELFS. In nucleotides, the CDR3 is TGTGCCAGCAGCCAAGAAGTCAGGGCGAACACCGGGGAGCTGTTTTCT.

For this clonotype: The junction and the germline gene differ at one end; a read error may be behind it. The chain links TRBV11-2 to TRBJ2-1; 7 bases are shared with TRBD1. The CDR3 loop spans 14 amino acids. CDR1 and CDR2 from the germline V gene are SGHAT and FQNNGV. CDR3 bases: TGTGCCAGCCAGAACCGACAGGGCGACGATGAGCAATTCTTC. Translation: CASQNRQGDDEQFF.

This clonotype showed up just once. A read error may account for a junction end that differs from germline. This chain links TRBV4-1 with TRBJ2-7; D gene ambiguous. The CDR3 is 13 residues long. Per germline, CDR1 MGHRA and CDR2 YSYEKL. CDR3 nucleotides: TGCGCCAGCAGTTTCGATAGACTCCACGAGCAGCACTTC. It translates to CASSFDRLHEQHF.

Notes on this clonotype: The junction does not match germline at one end; this may be a read error. V and J are TRBV5-5 and TRBJ2-2; D is unresolved. This CDR3 spans 15 amino acids. Germline assignment: CDR1 SGHKS and CDR2 YYEKEE (reference sequence). The CDR3, as DNA: TGTTCCAGCAGCTTGGTACAATCGGACACCGGGGAGCTGTTTTTT. Its protein is CSSSLVQSDTGELFF.

This clonotype counts as medium-sized. The genes are TRBV6-2 or TRBV6-3 and TRBJ2-3, with 10 bases matching TRBD2. This CDR3 spans 15 amino acids. The germline CDR1 and CDR2 sequences are MNHEY and SVGEGT. V dropped 6 bases and J dropped 3; count of bases not matched to a gene: 6. The CDR3 nucleotides read TGTGCCAGCAGCACCGGGACTAGCGTAACAGATACGCAGTATTTT. Its translation is CASSTGTSVTDTQYF.